A selection of T cell receptor beta chains follows, all from one sample in a study of blood T cell repertoires in COVID-19. Clones were sequenced by immunoSEQ multiplex PCR, and TCRdb holds only the in-frame ones, with some missing. The sample has roughly 250,000 clones, 85% to 90% seen once. Sequencing was done on a sample of peripheral blood. All receptors come from a young man with acute or convalescent COVID-19. CDR3s include the opening cysteine and the closing phenylalanine or tryptophan. D genes are given only for firm matches. Size values are once, few and many counts, or a class for expanded clones, and some rows have none.

d_gene	v_gene	j_gene	abundance	CDR3aa	CDR3nt
.	TRBV14	TRBJ2-2	.	CASSPKGHSNTGELFF	TGTGCCAGCAGCCCAAAGGGACATTCGAACACCGGGGAGCTGTTTTTT
.	TRBV6-5	TRBJ1-1	.	CASSYSSRGVNTEAFF	TGTGCCAGCAGTTACTCGAGCAGGGGCGTTAACACTGAAGCTTTCTTT
.	TRBV28	TRBJ1-6	.	CASSLTVSSPLHF	TGTGCCAGCAGTTTAACCGTTAGTTCACCCCTCCACTTT
TRBD2	TRBV5-1	TRBJ2-7	.	CASSLEERGAEQYF	TGCGCCAGCAGCTTGGAGGAGCGGGGGGCCGAGCAGTACTTC
TRBD1	TRBV25-1	TRBJ2-5	.	CASSMGQGAGETQYF	TGTGCCAGCAGTATGGGACAGGGGGCGGGTGAGACCCAGTACTTC
TRBD1	TRBV27	TRBJ1-4	.	CARRDRDGEKLFF	TGTGCCCGACGTGACAGGGATGGTGAAAAACTGTTTTTT
.	TRBV6-5	TRBJ1-5	.	CASRKDNRNQPQHF	TGTGCCAGCAGAAAAGACAATAGGAATCAGCCCCAGCATTTT
.	TRBV9	TRBJ1-1	few	CASSVAAGTEAFF	TGTGCCAGCAGCGTGGCCGCCGGGACTGAAGCTTTCTTT
.	TRBV7-2	TRBJ1-1	.	CASSPERDTEAFF	TGTGCCAGCAGCCCAGAGAGGGACACTGAAGCTTTCTTT
TRBD2	TRBV18	TRBJ2-5	.	CASSPSSGKVETQYF	TGTGCCAGCTCACCCTCTAGCGGGAAGGTAGAGACCCAGTACTTC
TRBD1	TRBV28	TRBJ2-2	once	CASSPGGLTGELFF	TGTGCCAGCAGCCCAGGGGGTCTCACCGGGGAGCTGTTTTTT
TRBD1	TRBV19	TRBJ1-2	.	CASSISGTGVIYGYTF	TGTGCCAGTAGTATAAGTGGGACAGGGGTAATCTATGGCTACACCTTC
.	TRBV5-6	TRBJ1-1	.	CASSLVASRGWTEAFF	TGTGCCAGCAGCTTGGTGGCCAGTCGGGGATGGACTGAAGCTTTCTTT
TRBD1	TRBV7-2	TRBJ2-7	.	CASSLVVLGRGYEQYF	TGTGCCAGCAGCCTCGTAGTCCTCGGCAGGGGGTACGAGCAGTACTTC
TRBD1	TRBV30	TRBJ2-7	few	CAWSVRTGGQYEQYF	TGTGCCTGGAGTGTTCGGACAGGGGGTCAGTACGAGCAGTACTTC
.	TRBV5-1	TRBJ2-1	.	CASSSPEAYNEQFF	TGCGCCAGCTCCTCACCCGAGGCCTACAATGAGCAGTTCTTC
TRBD1	TRBV9	TRBJ1-4	.	CASSVGAFGGQQNEKLFF	TGTGCCAGCAGCGTAGGAGCTTTTGGGGGACAGCAAAATGAAAAACTGTTTTTT
TRBD1	TRBV28	TRBJ1-1	.	CASSLLGTGEAFF	TGTGCCAGCAGTTTATTAGGGACAGGGGAAGCTTTCTTT
TRBD1	TRBV2	TRBJ1-1	.	CASRHGQGGSEAFF	TGTGCCAGCAGACACGGACAGGGAGGGTCGGAAGCTTTCTTT
TRBD1	TRBV19	TRBJ1-5	.	CASSTARQGKQPQHF	TGTGCCAGTAGTACCGCTCGACAGGGGAAGCAGCCCCAGCATTTT
TRBD2	TRBV11-2	TRBJ2-5	.	CASSFSGGQETQYF	TGTGCCAGCAGCTTCAGCGGGGGCCAAGAGACCCAGTACTTC
.	TRBV5-1	TRBJ1-1	.	CASSLAPGSEAFF	TGCGCCAGCAGCTTGGCCCCAGGGTCCGAAGCTTTCTTT
TRBD1	TRBV7-9	TRBJ1-5	.	CASSLGDRLIQPQHF	TGTGCCAGCAGCTTAGGGGACAGACTAATACAGCCCCAGCATTTT
TRBD1	TRBV5-1	TRBJ1-1	.	CASSPGTGANTEAFF	TGCGCCAGCAGCCCGGGGACAGGGGCGAACACTGAAGCTTTCTTT